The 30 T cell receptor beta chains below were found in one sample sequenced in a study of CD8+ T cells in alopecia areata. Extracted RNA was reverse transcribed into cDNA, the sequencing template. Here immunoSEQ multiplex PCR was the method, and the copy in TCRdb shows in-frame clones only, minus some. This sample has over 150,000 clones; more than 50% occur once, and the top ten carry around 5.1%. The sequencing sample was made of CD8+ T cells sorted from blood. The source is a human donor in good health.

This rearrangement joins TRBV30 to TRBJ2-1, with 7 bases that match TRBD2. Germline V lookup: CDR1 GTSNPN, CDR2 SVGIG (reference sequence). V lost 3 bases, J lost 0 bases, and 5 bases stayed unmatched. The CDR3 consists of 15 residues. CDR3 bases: TGTGCCTGGAGGGTGCGGGGGAGCTCCTACAATGAGCAGTTCTTC. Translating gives CAWRVRGSSYNEQFF.

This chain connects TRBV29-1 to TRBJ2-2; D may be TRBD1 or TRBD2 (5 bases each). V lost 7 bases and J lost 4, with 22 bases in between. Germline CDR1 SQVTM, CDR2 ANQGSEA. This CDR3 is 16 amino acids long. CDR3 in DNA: TGCAGCGCCCGGGGCTGGCAGGGTTCGAGCACCGGGGAGCTGTTTTTT. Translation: CSARGWQGSSTGELFF.

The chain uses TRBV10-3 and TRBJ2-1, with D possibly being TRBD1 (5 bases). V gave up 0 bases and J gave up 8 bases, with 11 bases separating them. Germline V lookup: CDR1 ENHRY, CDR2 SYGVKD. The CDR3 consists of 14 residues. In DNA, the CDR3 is TGTGCCATCAGTGAGTCGAAAGGGGTCTATGAGCAGTTCTTC. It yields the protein CAISESKGVYEQFF.

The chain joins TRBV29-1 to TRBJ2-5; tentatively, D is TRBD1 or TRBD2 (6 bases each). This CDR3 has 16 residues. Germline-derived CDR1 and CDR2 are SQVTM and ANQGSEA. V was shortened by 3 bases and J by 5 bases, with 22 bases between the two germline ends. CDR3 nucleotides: TGCAGCGTTGACACGCGGGGACAACCCAGGAAGGAGACCCAGTACTTC. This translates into CSVDTRGQPRKETQYF.

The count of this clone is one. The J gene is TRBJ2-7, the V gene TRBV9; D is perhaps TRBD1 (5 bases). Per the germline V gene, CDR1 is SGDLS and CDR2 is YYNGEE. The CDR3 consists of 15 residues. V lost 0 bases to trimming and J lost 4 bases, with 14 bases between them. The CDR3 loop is CASSVAFETVYEQYF. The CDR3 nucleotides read TGTGCCAGCAGCGTAGCTTTCGAGACAGTTTACGAGCAGTACTTC.

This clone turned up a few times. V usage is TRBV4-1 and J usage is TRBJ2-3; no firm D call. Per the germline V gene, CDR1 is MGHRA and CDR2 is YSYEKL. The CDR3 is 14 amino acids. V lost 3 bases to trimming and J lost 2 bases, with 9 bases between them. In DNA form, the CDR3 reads TGCGCCAGCAGCCAGGATCCACTCACAGATACGCAGTATTTT. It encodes CASSQDPLTDTQYF.

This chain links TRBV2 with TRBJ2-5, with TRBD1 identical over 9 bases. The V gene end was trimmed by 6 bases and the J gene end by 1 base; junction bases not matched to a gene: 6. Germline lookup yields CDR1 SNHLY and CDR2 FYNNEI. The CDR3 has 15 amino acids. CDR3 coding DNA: TGTGCCAGCAGCCGGACAGGGGCCAGCCAAGAGACCCAGTACTTC. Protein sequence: CASSRTGASQETQYF.

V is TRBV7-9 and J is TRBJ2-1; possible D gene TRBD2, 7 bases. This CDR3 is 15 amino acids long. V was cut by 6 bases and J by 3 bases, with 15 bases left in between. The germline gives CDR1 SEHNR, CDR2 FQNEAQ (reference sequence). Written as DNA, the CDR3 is TGTGCCAGCAGGACGGGGGGCGTCGTCTACAATGAGCAGTTCTTC. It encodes CASRTGGVVYNEQFF. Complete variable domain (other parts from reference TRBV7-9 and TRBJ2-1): DTGVSQNPRHKITKRGQNVTFRCDPISEHNRLYWYRQTLGQGPEFLTYFQNEAQLEKSRLLSDRFSAERPKGSFSTLEIQRTEQGDSAMYLCASRTGGVVYNEQFFGPGTRLTVL.

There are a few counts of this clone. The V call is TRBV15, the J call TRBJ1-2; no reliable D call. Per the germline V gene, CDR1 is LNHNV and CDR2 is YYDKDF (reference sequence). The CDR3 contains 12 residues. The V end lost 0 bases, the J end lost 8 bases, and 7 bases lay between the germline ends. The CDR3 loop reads CATSRDAGGYTF. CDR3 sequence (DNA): TGTGCCACCAGCAGAGATGCTGGGGGCTACACCTTC.

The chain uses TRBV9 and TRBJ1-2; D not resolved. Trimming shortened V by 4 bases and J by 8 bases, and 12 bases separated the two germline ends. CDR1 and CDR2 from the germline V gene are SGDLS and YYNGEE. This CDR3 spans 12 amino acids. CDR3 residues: CASSPHPGGYTF. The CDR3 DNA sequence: TGTGCCAGCAGCCCCCACCCTGGAGGCTACACCTTC.

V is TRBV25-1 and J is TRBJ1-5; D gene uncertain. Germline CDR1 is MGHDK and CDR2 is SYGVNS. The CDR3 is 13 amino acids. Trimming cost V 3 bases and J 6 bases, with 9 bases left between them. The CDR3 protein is CASSDRFGQPQHF. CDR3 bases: TGTGCCAGCAGTGACAGGTTTGGTCAGCCCCAGCATTTT.

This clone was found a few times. CDR3 DNA: TGTGCCAGCAGTCGCAGGGACAGTGATAATCAGCCCCAGCATTTT. Its protein product is CASSRRDSDNQPQHF. V gene TRBV2 combines with J gene TRBJ1-5; 7 bases are a match to TRBD1. The trim removed 5 bases at V and 4 bases at J, leaving 8 bases unmatched. CDR1 is SNHLY and CDR2 is FYNNEI in the germline V gene. There are 15 residues in the CDR3.

The CDR3 here is CASSGGGVETQYF. The CDR3 nucleotides are TGTGCCAGCAGCGGTGGAGGGGTGGAGACCCAGTACTTC. The chain uses TRBV9 and TRBJ2-5, with D possibly TRBD2 on 6 matching bases. The CDR3 is 13 amino acids. Germline CDR1 is SGDLS and CDR2 is YYNGEE. Deletions cut 3 bases from V and 5 bases from J, with 11 bases between.

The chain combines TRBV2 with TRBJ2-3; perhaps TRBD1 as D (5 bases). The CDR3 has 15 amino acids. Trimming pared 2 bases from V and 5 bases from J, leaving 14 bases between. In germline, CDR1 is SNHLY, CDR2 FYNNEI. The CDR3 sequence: CASSELVRVVDTQYF. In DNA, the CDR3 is TGTGCCAGCAGTGAACTGGTCAGGGTCGTAGATACGCAGTATTTT.

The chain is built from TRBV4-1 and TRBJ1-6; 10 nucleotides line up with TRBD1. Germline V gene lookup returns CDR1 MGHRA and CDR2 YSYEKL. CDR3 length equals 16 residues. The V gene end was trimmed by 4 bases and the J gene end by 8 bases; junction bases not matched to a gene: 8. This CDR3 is CASSLRPGTGDSPLHF. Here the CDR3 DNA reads TGCGCCAGCAGCCTAAGGCCCGGGACAGGGGATTCACCCCTCCACTTT.

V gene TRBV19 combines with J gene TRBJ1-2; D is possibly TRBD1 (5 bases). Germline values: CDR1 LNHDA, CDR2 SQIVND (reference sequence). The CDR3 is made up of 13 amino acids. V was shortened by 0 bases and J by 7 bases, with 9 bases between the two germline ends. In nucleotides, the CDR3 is TGTGCCAGTAGTATAGAGACAGCTTCTGGCTACACCTTC. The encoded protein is CASSIETASGYTF.

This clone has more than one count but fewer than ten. The CDR3 here is CASSSDSNQPQHF. The CDR3 nucleotides read TGCGCCAGCAGCTCGGACAGCAATCAGCCCCAGCATTTT. The gene calls are TRBV5-1 and TRBJ1-5, with D unclear. This CDR3 contains 13 residues. The germline V and J ends were trimmed by 3 bases and 1 base, with 5 bases remaining between them. Germline V gene sequence: CDR1 SGHRS, CDR2 YFSETQ.

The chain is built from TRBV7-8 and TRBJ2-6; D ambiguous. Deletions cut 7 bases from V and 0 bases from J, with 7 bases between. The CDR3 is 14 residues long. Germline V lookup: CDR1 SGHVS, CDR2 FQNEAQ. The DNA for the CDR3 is TGTGCCAGCACATGGACCTCTGGGGCCAACGTCCTGACTTTC. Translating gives CASTWTSGANVLTF.

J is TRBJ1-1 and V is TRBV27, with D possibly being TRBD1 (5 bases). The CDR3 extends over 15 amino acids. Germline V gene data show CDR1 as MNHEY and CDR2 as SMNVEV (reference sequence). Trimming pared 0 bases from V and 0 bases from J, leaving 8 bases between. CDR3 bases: TGTGCCAGCAGTTTATCGGGGACTTTGAACACTGAAGCTTTCTTT. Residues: CASSLSGTLNTEAFF.

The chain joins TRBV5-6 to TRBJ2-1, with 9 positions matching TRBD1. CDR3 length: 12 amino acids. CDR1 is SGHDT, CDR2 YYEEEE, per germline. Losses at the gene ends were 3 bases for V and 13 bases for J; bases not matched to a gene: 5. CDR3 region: CASSSTGGEQFF. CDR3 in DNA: TGTGCCAGCAGCTCCACAGGGGGCGAACAGTTCTTC.

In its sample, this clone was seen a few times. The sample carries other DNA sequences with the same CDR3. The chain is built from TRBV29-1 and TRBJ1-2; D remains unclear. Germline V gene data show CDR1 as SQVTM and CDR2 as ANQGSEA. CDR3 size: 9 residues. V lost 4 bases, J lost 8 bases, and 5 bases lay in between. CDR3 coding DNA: TGCAGCGTTGTCCCGGGCTACACCTTC. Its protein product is CSVVPGYTF. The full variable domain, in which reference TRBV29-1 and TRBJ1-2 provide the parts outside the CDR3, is SAVISQKPSRDICQRGTSLTIQCQVDSQVTMMFWYRQQPGQSLTLIATANQGSEATYESGFVIDKFPISRPNLTFSTLTVSNMSPEDSSIYLCSVVPGYTFGSGTRLTVV.

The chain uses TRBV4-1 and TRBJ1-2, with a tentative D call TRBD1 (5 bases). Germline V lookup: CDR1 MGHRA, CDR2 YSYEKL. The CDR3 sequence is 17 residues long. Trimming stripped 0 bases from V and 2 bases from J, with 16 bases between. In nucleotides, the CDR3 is TGCGCCAGCAGCCAAGACGAGTGGGACCGAGGAAACTATGGCTACACCTTC. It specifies CASSQDEWDRGNYGYTF.

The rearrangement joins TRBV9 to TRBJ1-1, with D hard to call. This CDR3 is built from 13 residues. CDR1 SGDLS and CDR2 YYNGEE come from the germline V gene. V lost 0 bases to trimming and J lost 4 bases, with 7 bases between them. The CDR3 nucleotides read TGTGCCAGCAGCGTAGTCCTGGGCACTGAAGCTTTCTTT. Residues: CASSVVLGTEAFF.

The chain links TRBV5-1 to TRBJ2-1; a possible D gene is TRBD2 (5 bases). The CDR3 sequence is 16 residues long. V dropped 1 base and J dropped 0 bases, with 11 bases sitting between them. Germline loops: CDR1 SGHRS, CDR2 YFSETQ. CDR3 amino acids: CASSLSGESSYNEQFF. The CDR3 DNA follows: TGCGCCAGCAGCTTGAGTGGGGAGAGCTCCTACAATGAGCAGTTCTTC.

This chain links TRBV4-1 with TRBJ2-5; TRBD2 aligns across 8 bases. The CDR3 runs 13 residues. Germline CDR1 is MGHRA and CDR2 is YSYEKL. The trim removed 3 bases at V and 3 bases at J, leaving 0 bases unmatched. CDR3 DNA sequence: TGCGCCAGCAGCCAGCGGGGGGAAGAGACCCAGTACTTC. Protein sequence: CASSQRGEETQYF.

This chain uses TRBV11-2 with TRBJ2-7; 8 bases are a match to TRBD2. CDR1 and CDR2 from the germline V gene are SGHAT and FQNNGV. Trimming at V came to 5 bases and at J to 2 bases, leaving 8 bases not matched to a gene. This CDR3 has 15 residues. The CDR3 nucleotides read TGTGCCAGCAGCCGAGGGCGGGGGGTTCCCTACGAGCAGTACTTC. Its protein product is CASSRGRGVPYEQYF.

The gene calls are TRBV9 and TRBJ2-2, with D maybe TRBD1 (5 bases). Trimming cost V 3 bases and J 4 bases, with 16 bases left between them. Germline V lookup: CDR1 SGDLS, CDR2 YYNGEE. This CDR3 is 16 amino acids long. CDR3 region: CASSAPWGRGTGELFF. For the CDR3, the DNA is TGTGCCAGCAGCGCCCCGTGGGGAAGGGGCACCGGGGAGCTGTTTTTT.

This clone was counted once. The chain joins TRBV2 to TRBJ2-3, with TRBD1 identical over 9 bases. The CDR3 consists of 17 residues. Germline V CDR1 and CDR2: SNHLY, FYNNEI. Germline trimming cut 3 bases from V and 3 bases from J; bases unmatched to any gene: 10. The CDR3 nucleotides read TGTGCCAGCAGTGATGGTATACAGGGGGCACGGACAGATACGCAGTATTTT. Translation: CASSDGIQGARTDTQYF.

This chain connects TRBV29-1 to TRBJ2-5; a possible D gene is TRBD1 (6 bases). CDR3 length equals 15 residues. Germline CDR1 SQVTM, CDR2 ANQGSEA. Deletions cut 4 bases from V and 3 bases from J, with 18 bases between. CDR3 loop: CSVGRGNKMEETQYF. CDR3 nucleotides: TGCAGCGTTGGAAGGGGGAACAAAATGGAAGAGACCCAGTACTTC.

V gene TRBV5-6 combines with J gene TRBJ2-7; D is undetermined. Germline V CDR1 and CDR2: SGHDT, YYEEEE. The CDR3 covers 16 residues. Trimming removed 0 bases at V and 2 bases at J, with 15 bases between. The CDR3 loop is CASSLGLDPGAYEQYF. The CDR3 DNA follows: TGTGCCAGCAGCTTGGGCCTGGACCCTGGGGCCTACGAGCAGTACTTC.